The T cell receptor beta chain under discussion was sequenced for a study of blood T cell repertoires in COVID-19. Clones were read by immunoSEQ multiplex PCR, and TCRdb kept only the in-frame ones, dropping some. The sample records fewer than 350,000 clones, 85% being singletons. This clone showed up just once. Germline V lookup: CDR1 LNHDA, CDR2 SQIVND (reference sequence). This CDR3 spans 13 amino acids. The V and J ends lost 9 bases and 6 bases, in that order; junction bases with no gene match: 9. This rearrangement joins TRBV19 to TRBJ1-2, with 8 bases identical to TRBD1. The receptor was isolated from a woman aged 25 to 45 who had been exposed to COVID-19. Source material: PBMCs or T cells enriched from blood (not recorded which). The CDR3 DNA is TGTGCCAGCGCCGAGACAGGGGTGAATGGCTACACCTTC. Encoded protein: CASAETGVNGYTF.